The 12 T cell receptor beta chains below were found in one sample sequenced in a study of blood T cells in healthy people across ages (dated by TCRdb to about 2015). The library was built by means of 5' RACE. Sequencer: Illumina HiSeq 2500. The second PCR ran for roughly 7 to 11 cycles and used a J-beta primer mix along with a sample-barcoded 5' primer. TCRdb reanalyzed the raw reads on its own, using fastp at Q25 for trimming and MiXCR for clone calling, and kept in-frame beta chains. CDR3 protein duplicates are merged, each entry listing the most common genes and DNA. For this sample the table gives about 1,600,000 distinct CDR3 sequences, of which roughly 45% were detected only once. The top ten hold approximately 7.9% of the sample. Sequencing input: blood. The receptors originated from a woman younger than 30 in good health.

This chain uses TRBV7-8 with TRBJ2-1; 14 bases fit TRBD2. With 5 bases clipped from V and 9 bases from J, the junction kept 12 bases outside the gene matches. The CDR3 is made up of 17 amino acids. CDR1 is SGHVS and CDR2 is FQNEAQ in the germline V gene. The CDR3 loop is CASSPGTGTSGRCEQFF. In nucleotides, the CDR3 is TGTGCCAGCAGCCCAGGGACTGGGACTAGCGGGAGATGTGAGCAGTTCTTC. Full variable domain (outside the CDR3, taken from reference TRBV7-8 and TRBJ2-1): GAGVSQSPRYKVAKRGQDVALRCDPISGHVSLFWYQQALGQGPEFLTYFQNEAQLDKSGLPSDRFFAERPEGSVSTLKIQRTQQEDSAVYLCASSPGTGTSGRCEQFFGPGTRLTVL.

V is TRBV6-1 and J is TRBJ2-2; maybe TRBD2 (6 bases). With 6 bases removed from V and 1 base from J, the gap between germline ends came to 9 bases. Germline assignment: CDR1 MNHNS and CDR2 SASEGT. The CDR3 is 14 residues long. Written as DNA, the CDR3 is TGTGCCAGCAGGAGACTAGAGAACACCGGGGAGCTGTTTTTT. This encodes CASRRLENTGELFF.

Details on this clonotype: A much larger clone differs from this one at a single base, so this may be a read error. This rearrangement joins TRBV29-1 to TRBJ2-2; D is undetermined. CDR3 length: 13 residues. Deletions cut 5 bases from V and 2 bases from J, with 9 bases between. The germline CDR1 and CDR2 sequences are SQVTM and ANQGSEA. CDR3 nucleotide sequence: TGCAGCGTTACGCAGACCAACACCGGGGAGCTGTTTTTT. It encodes CSVTQTNTGELFF.

CDR3 sequence (DNA): TGTGCCAGCAGCCGTGCGGGACAGGGGTTTAATGAGCAGTTCTTC. Encoded protein: CASSRAGQGFNEQFF. This chain links TRBV7-2 with TRBJ2-1; TRBD1 agrees at 10 bases. The J segment lost 7 bases and the V segment lost 5 bases, leaving 8 bases of the junction unmatched. Germline CDR1 reads SGHTA; CDR2 reads FQGNSA. There are 15 residues in the CDR3. The whole variable domain, filled in from reference TRBV7-2 and TRBJ2-1, reads GAGVSQSPSNKVTEKGKDVELRCDPISGHTALYWYRQSLGQGLEFLIYFQGNSAPDKSGLPSDRFSAERTGGSVSTLTIQRTQQEDSAVYLCASSRAGQGFNEQFFGPGTRLTVL.

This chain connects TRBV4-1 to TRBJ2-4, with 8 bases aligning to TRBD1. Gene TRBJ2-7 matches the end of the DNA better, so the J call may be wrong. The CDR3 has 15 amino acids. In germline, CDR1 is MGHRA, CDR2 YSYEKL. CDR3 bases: TGCGCCAGCAGCCCCGGACAGGGCCCCACCTACGAGCAGTACTTC. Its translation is CASSPGQGPTYEQYF.

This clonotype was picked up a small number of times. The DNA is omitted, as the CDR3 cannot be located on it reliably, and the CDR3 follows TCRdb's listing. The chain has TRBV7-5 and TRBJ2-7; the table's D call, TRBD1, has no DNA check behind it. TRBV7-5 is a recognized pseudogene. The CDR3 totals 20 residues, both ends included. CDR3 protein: CISVSEAFSALGTGTYEQYF.

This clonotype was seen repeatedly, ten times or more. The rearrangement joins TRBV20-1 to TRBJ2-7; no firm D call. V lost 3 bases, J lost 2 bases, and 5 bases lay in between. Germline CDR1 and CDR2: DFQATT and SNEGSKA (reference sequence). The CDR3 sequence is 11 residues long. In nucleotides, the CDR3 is TGCAGTGCTAGGGACGCCTACGAGCAGTACTTC. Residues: CSARDAYEQYF.

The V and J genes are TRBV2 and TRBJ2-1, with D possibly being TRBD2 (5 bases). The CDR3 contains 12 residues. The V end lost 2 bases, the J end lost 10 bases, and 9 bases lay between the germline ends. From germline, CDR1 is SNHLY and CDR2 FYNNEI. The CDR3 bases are TGTGCCAGCAGTGAACTAGCCCAAGAGCAGTTCTTC. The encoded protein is CASSELAQEQFF.

The CDR3 sequence: CSARARQGANTGELFF. The CDR3 coding sequence is TGCAGTGCTAGAGCACGGCAGGGGGCGAACACCGGGGAGCTGTTTTTT. The rearrangement links TRBV20-1 to TRBJ2-2, with 7 bases that match TRBD1. This CDR3 is built from 16 residues. Germline CDR1 and CDR2: DFQATT and SNEGSKA (reference sequence). V trimming: 1 base; J trimming: 0 bases; junction bases outside the gene matches: 5.

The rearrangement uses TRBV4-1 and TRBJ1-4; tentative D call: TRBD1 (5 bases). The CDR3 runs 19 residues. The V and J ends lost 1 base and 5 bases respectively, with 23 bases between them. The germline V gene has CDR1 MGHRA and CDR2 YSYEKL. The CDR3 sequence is CASSQVIPLGQFINEKLFF. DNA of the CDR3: TGCGCCAGCAGCCAAGTTATCCCCCTGGGGCAGTTCATCAATGAAAAACTGTTTTTT.

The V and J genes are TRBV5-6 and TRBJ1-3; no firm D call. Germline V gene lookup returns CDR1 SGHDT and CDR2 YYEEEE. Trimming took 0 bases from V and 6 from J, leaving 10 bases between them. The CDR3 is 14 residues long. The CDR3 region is CASSLGLPANTIYF. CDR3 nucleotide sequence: TGTGCCAGCAGCTTGGGACTCCCCGCAAACACCATATATTTT. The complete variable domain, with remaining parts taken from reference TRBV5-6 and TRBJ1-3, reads DAGVTQSPTHLIKTRGQQVTLRCSPKSGHDTVSWYQQALGQGPQFIFQYYEEEERQRGNFPDRFSGHQFPNYSSELNVNALLLGDSALYLCASSLGLPANTIYFGEGSWLTVV.

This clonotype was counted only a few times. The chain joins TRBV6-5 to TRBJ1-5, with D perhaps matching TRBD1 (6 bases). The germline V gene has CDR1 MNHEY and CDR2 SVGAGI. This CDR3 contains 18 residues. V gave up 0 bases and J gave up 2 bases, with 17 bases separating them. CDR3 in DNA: TGTGCCAGCAGTTACTCTTCCCCCCTTTACAGGGGCAATCAGCCCCAGCATTTT. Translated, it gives CASSYSSPLYRGNQPQHF.